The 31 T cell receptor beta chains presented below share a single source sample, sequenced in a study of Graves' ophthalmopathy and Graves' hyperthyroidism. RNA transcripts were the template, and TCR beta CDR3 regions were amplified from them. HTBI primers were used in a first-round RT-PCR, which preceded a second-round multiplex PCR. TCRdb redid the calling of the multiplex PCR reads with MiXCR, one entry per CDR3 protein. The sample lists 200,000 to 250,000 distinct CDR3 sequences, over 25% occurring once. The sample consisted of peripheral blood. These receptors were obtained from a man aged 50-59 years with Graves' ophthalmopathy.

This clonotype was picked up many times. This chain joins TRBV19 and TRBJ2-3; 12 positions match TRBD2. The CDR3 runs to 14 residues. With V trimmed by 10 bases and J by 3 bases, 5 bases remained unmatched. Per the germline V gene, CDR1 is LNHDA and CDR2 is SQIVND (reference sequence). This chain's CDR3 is CATQTSGSTDTQYF. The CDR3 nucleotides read TGTGCCACCCAGACTAGCGGGAGTACAGATACGCAGTATTTT.

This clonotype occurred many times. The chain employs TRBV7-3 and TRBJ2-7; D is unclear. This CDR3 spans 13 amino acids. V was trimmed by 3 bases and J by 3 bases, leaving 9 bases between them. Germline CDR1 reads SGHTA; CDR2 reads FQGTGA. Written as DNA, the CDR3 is TGTGCCAGCAGCTTGTCCCATAACTACGAGCAGTACTTC. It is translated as CASSLSHNYEQYF.

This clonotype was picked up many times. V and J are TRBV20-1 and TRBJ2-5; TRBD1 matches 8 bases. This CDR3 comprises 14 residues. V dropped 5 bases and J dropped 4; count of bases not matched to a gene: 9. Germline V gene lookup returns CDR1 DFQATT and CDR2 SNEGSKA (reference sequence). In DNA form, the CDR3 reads TGCAGTGCTCGAAGACAGGGGAGAATAGAGACCCAGTACTTC. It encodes CSARRQGRIETQYF.

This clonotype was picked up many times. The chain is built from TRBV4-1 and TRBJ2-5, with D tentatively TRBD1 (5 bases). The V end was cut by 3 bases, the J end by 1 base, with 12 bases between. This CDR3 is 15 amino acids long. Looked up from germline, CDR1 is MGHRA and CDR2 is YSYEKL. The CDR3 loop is CASSQSPQGQETQYF. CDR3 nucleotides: TGCGCCAGCAGCCAGTCCCCTCAGGGCCAAGAGACCCAGTACTTC.

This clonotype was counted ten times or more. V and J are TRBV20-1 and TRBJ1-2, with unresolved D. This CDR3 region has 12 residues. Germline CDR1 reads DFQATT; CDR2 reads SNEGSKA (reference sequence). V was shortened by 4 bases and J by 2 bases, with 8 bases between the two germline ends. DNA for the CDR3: TGCAGTGCTAAAGGGCAGAACTATGGCTACACCTTC. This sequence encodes CSAKGQNYGYTF.

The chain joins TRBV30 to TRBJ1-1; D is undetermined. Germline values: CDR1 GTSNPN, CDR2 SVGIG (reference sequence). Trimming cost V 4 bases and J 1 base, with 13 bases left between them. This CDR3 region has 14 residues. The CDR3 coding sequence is TGTGCCTGGAAAAGGAAGGGTGGGAACACTGAAGCTTTCTTT. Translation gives CAWKRKGGNTEAFF.

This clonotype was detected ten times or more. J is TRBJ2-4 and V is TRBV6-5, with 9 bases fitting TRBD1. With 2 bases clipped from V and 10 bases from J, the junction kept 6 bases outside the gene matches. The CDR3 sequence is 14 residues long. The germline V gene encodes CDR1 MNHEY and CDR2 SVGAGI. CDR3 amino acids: CASSYGTGIGIQYF. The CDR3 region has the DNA TGTGCCAGCAGTTACGGGACAGGGATAGGGATTCAGTACTTC.

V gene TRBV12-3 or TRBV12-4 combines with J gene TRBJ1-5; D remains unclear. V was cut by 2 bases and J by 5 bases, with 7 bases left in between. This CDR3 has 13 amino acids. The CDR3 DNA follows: TGTGCCAGCAGTTTATTTTACTATCAGCCCCAGCATTTT. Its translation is CASSLFYYQPQHF.

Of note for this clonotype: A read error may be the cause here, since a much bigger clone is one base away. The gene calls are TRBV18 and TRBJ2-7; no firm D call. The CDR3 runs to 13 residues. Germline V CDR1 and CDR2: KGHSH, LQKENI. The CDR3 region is CANSLQTEREQYF. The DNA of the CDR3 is TGTGCCAACTCACTGCAAACTGAGAGGGAGCAGTACTTC.

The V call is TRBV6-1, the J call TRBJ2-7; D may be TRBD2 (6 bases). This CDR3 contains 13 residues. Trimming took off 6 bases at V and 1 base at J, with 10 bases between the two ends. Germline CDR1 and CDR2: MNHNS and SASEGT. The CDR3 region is CASRSGLSYEQYF. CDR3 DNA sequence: TGTGCCAGCAGGAGCGGGCTGTCCTACGAGCAGTACTTC.

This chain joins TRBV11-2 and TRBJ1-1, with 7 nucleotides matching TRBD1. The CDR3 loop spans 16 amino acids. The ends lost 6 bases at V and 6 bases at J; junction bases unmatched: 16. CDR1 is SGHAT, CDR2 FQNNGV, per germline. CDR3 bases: TGTGCCAGCAGAAAGGGGGGAGGGGGCAGGTCGGCTGAAGCTTTCTTT. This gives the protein CASRKGGGGRSAEAFF.

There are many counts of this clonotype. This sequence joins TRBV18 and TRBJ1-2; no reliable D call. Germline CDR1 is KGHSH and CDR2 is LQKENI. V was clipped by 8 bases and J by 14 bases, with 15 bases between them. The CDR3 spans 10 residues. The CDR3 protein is CASANGVFTF. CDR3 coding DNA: TGTGCCAGCGCAAACGGAGTTTTTACCTTC. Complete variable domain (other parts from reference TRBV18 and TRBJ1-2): NAGVMQNPRHLVRRRGQEARLRCSPMKGHSHVYWYRQLPEEGLKFMVYLQKENIIDESGMPKERFSAEFPKEGPSILRIQQVVRGDSAAYFCASANGVFTFGSGTRLTVV.

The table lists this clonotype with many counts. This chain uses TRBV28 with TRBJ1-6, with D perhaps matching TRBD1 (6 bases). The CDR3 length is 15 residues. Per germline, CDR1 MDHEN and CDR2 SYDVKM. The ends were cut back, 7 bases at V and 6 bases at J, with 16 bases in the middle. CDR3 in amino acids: CASTGPPGANSPLHF. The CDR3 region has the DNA TGTGCCAGCACAGGACCGCCAGGGGCTAATTCACCCCTCCACTTT.

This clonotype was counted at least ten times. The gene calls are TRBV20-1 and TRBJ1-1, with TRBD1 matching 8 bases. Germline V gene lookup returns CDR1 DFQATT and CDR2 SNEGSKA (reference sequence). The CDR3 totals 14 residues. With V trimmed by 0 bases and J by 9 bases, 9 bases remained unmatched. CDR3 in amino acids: CSARDRIHRGKAFF. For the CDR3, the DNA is TGCAGTGCTAGAGATAGGATTCACAGGGGGAAAGCTTTCTTT.

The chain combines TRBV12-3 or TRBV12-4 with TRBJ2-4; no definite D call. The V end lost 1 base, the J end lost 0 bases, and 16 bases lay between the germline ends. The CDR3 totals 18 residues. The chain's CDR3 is CASSLDAPMTLAKNIQYF. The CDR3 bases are TGTGCCAGCAGTTTAGACGCCCCGATGACATTAGCCAAAAACATTCAGTACTTC.

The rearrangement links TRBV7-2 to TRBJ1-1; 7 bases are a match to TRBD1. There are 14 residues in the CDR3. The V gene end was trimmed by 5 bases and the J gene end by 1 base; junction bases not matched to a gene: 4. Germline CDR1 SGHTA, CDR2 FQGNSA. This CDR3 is CASSRSGGNTEAFF. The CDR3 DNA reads TGTGCCAGCAGCCGATCAGGGGGGAACACTGAAGCTTTCTTT.

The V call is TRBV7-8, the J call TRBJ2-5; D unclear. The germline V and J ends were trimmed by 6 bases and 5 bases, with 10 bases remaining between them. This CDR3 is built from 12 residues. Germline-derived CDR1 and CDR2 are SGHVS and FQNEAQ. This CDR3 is CASSYHSETQYF. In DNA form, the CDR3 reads TGTGCCAGCAGTTACCATTCGGAGACCCAGTACTTC.

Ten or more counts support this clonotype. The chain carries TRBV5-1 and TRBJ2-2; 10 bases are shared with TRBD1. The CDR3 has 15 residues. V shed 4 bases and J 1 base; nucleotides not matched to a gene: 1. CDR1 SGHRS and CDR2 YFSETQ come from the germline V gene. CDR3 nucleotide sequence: TGCGCCAGCAGCGACAGGGGGCGGAACACCGGGGAGCTGTTTTTT. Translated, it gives CASSDRGRNTGELFF.

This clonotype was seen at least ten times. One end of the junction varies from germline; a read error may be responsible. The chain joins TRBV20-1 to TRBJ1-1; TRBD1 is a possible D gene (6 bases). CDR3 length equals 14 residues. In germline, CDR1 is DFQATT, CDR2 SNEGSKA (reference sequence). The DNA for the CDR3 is TGCAGTACTAGAGATAGCGGGGGCCTCCCCGAAGCTTTCTTT. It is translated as CSTRDSGGLPEAFF.

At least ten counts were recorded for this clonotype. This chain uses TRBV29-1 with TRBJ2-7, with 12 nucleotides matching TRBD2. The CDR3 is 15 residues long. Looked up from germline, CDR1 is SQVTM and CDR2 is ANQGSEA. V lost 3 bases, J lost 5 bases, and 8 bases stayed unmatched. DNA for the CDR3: TGCAGCGTTGACGGACTAGCGGGAAGACGGAACGAGCAGTACTTC. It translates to CSVDGLAGRRNEQYF.

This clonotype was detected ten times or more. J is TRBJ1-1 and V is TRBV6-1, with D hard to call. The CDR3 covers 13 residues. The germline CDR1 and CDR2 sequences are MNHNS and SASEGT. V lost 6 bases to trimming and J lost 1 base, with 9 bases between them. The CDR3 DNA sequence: TGTGCCAGCAGCTCGCAGAGGAACACTGAAGCTTTCTTT. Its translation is CASSSQRNTEAFF.

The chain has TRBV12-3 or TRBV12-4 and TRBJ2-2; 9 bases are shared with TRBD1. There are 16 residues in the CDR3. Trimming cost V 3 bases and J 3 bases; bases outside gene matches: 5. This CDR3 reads CASSLTGGSYTGELFF. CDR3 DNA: TGTGCCAGCAGTTTGACAGGGGGGTCCTACACCGGGGAGCTGTTTTTT.

CDR3 loop: CASDASTSGTQETQYF. The CDR3 nucleotides are TGTGCCAGCGACGCATCGACTAGCGGAACTCAAGAGACCCAGTACTTC. The chain is built from TRBV28 and TRBJ2-5; 9 bases map to TRBD2. From germline, CDR1 is MDHEN and CDR2 SYDVKM. This CDR3 has 16 amino acids. V gave up 8 bases and J gave up 2 bases; unmatched junction bases: 12.

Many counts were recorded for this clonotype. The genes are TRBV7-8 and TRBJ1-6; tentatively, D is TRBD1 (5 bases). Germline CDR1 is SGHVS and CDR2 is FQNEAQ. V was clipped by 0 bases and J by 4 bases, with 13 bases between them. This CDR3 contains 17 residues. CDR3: CASSLAGGAGYNSPLHF. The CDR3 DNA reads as TGTGCCAGCAGCTTAGCAGGCGGGGCAGGTTATAATTCACCCCTCCACTTT. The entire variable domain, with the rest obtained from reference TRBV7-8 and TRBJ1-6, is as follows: GAGVSQSPRYKVAKRGQDVALRCDPISGHVSLFWYQQALGQGPEFLTYFQNEAQLDKSGLPSDRFFAERPEGSVSTLKIQRTQQEDSAVYLCASSLAGGAGYNSPLHFGNGTRLTVT.

The CDR3 here is CASRTGLAFEQYF. The CDR3 nucleotides are TGTGCCAGCAGGACGGGACTAGCGTTCGAGCAGTACTTC. The genes are TRBV28 and TRBJ2-7, with 10 bases lining up with TRBD2. CDR1 and CDR2 from the germline V gene are MDHEN and SYDVKM. Losses at the gene ends were 6 bases for V and 6 bases for J; bases not matched to a gene: 5. There are 13 residues in the CDR3.

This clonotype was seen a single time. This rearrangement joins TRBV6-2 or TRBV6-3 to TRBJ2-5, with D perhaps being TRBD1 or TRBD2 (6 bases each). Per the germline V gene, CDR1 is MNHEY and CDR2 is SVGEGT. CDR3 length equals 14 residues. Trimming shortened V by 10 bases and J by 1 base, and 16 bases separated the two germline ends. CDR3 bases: TGTGCCACCATCGGACGGGGGCTCCAAGAGACCCAGTACTTC. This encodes CATIGRGLQETQYF.

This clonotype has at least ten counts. This chain's CDR3 is CASSIGGEGNQPQHF. CDR3 bases: TGTGCCAGTAGTATAGGGGGGGAGGGTAATCAGCCCCAGCATTTT. The chain couples TRBV19 to TRBJ1-5, with D possibly being TRBD1 (5 bases). CDR1 and CDR2 (germline): LNHDA, SQIVND (reference sequence). This CDR3 is 15 amino acids long. V shed 1 base and J shed 4 bases, with 11 bases lying between them.

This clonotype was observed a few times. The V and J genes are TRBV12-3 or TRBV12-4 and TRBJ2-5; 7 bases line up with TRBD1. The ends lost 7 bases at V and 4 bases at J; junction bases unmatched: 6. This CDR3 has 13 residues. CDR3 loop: CASNPGGAETQYF. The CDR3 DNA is TGTGCCAGCAACCCAGGGGGTGCAGAGACCCAGTACTTC.

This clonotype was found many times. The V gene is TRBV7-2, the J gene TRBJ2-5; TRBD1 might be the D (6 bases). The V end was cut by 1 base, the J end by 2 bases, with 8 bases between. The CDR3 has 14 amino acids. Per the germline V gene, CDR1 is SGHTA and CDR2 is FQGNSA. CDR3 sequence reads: CASSLGGRQETQYF. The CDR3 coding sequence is TGTGCCAGCAGCTTAGGGGGGCGACAAGAGACCCAGTACTTC.

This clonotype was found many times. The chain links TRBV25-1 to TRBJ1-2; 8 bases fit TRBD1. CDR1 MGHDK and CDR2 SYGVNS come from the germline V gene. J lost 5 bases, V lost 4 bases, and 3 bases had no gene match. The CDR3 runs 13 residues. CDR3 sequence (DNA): TGTGCCAGCAGTGGGACAGGGTTTTATGGCTACACCTTC. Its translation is CASSGTGFYGYTF.

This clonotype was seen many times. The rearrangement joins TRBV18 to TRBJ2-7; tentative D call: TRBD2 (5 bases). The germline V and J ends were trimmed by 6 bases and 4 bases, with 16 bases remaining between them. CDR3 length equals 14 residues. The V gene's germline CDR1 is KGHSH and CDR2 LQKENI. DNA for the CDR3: TGTGCCAGCTCCCAAGTCGGGGTACGGTACGAGCAGTACTTC. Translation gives CASSQVGVRYEQYF.